This T cell receptor (beta chain) was recorded in a study of cytotoxic CD8 clonotypes in ibrutinib-treated CLL (dated by TCRdb to the early 2020s). As for the study more broadly: In this cohort, more than 14 patients were treatment-naive and ten to eleven were relapsed/refractory, while around 17 had unmutated IGHV. Of the approximately 94 people in the trial, approximately 26 had longitudinal samples available. Cryopreserved peripheral blood mononuclear cells were obtained before treatment, at response, and at either sustained remission or disease progression. Responses were partial in around 25 patients and complete in 2; after median approximately 66 months follow-up, roughly 15 stayed in remission and around 12 progressed. Response samples were obtained after a median of around eleven months of treatment, with a range of roughly 6 to 36 months. Every remission and progressive disease sample was obtained while ibrutinib was still being received by the patients. On average, each sample had roughly 260,000 productive templates and approximately 85,000 productive rearrangements. Overall study results and their limits: Lymph node repertoires were not examined, and the timing of sampling was not matched between patients in sustained remission and those whose disease progressed. At baseline, clonality was higher than in age-matched healthy donors and showed a strong correlation with circulating CD8+ T-cell counts. Public clonotypes were rare and either contracted or stayed stable during treatment, and the rise in clonality at ibrutinib response reflected the expansion of private clonotypes. Clonality increased at ibrutinib response, stayed stable in sustained remission, and fell back toward baseline at progression.

Each clonotype received, on average, 10x coverage in deep resolution sequencing performed on a MiSeq, where the target depth lay between 1 in 1 million and 1 in 200,000 T cells. TCR beta libraries were generated with the immunoSEQ hsTCRB Kit. The study's own analysis went as follows. The data were analyzed with ImmunoSEQ Analyzer and ImmunoSEQ Data Assistant, and V, D and J gene assignments followed IMGT definitions. Clonality was computed as one minus normalized Shannon entropy of productive rearrangement frequencies, ranging from 0 to 1. Only overrepresented clonotypes making up at least 0.05% of the repertoire of each patient were included in the public clonotype analysis. About twelve age-matched healthy donor repertoires from immuneACCESS were used as controls for clonality. Drawn from immuneACCESS, this table holds only the in-frame rearrangements with V and J called that TCRdb kept. Clones are partly lost; checked studies trace under half to an unresolved V gene and leave the rest unexplained. That table gives V, J and clone size, and the DNA gave D and trimming. This sample holds 65,000 to 85,000 clones; 75% to 90% were observed only once. The ten largest clones represent less than 45% of the sample.

The time point tag for this specimen amounts to: approximately 2 years on ibrutinib. For TCR beta library preparation, roughly 2.1 micrograms of genomic DNA were isolated from cryopreserved PBMCs. Longitudinal blood samples from CLL patients on ibrutinib monotherapy were analyzed using high-throughput TCR beta sequencing. The patients were enrolled in a single-center, open-label phase 2 trial of ibrutinib monotherapy. Taken from cysteine to phenylalanine, the CDR3 has 17 residues. Only the CDR3 DNA is retained, 51 bases long and in frame from the first base. Via the germline V gene, CDR1 is SGHDT and CDR2 YYEEEE. The germline ends are 17 bases apart after V is trimmed by 0 bases and J by 4 bases. About this clone: The antigen it recognizes is unknown. The input lacks base qualities; no much larger clone sits a single base away.

The receptor's source is a human donor with chronic lymphocytic leukemia. The sequence links TRBV5-6 to TRBJ2-1, with no confidently assigned D gene. The source material was PBMCs, sampled after 24 months of ibrutinib treatment. The bases read TGTGCCAGCAGCTTGGTAGGTGAATTGGGTTTTTACAATGAGCAGTTCTTC. Translated, it gives CASSLVGELGFYNEQFF.